One sample yielded the 2 T cell receptor beta chains listed below, sequenced in a study of T cell changes during pregnancy in multiple sclerosis. This table comes from immunoSEQ multiplex PCR, and its TCRdb copy is limited to in-frame clones, with some not included. This sample carries 50,000 to 70,000 clones, 91% of them seen once, and the ten largest clones take approximately 5%. Sequenced here: CD8+ T cells from peripheral blood mononuclear cells, sampled before pregnancy. These receptors all come from a female donor with multiple sclerosis, enrolled in a pregnancy study.

The chain is built from TRBV13 and TRBJ1-3, with D uncertain. This CDR3 comprises 16 residues. The germline gives CDR1 PRHDT, CDR2 FYEKMQ (reference sequence). The V end was cut by 3 bases, the J end by 0 bases, with 12 bases between. The CDR3 here is CASSLEGWSSGNTIYF. In DNA form, the CDR3 reads TGTGCCAGCAGCTTGGAGGGCTGGTCCTCTGGAAACACCATATATTTT.

The gene calls are TRBV4-2 and TRBJ2-5; TRBD1 matches at 10 bases. Germline lookup yields CDR1 LGHNA and CDR2 YNFKEQ. The CDR3 totals 18 residues. The V and J ends lost 0 bases and 1 base, in that order; junction bases with no gene match: 8. CDR3 amino acids: CASSQDLVGTGVQETQYF. The CDR3, as DNA: TGTGCCAGCAGCCAAGATCTTGTTGGGACAGGGGTCCAAGAGACCCAGTACTTC.